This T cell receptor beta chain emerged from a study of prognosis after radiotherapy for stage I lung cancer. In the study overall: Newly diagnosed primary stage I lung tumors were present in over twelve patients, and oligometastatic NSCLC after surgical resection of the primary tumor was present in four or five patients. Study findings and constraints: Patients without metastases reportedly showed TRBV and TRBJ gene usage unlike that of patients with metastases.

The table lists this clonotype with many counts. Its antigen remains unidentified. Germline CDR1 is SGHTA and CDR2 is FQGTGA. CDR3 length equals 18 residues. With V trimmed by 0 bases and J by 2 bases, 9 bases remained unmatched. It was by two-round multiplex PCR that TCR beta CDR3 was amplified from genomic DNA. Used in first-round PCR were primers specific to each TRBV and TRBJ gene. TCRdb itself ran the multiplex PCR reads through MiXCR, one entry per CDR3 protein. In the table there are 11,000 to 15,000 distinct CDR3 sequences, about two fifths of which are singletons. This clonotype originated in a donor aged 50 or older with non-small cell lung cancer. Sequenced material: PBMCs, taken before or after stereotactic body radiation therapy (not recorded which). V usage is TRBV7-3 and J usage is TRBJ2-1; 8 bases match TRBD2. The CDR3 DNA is TGTGCCAGCAGCTTAACGCGTCCCCAAGCGGGAGCCTACAATGAGCAGTTCTTC. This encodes CASSLTRPQAGAYNEQFF.